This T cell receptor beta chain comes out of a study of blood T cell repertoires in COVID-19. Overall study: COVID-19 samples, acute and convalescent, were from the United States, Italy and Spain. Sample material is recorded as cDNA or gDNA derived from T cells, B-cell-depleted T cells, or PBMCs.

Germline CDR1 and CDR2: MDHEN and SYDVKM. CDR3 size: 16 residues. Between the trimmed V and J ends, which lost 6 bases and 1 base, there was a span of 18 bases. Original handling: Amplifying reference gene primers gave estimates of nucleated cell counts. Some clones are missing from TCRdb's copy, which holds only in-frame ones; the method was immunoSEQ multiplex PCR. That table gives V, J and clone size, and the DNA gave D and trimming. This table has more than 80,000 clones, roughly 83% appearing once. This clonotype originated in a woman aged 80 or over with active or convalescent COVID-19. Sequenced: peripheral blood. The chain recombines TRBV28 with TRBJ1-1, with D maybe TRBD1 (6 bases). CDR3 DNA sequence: TGTGCCAGCAGCCCCCTCGGGGGGGCAAAGAACACTGAAGCTTTCTTT. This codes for CASSPLGGAKNTEAFF.